This T cell receptor beta chain was recorded in a study of glioma-infiltrating T cells. Study results and caveats: Non-neoplastic patients had below-expected tissue-blood divergence, while all gliomas exceeded expectation.

Amplification of TCR alpha and beta CDR3 regions from RNA used iRepertoire nested multiplex PCR. TCRdb independently ran MiXCR on the multiplex PCR reads; one entry per CDR3 protein. The sample lists more than 350,000 distinct CDR3 sequences; 41% were seen once. The CDR3 runs to 13 residues. The germline CDR1 and CDR2 sequences are SGHTA and FQGNSA. V lost 7 bases, J lost 1 base, and 10 bases lay in between. The table lists this clonotype with a few counts. Antigen specificity is unknown. This receptor was identified in a human donor with low-grade glioma or glioblastoma, undergoing nonglioma brain surgery, or in good health (not recorded which). What was sequenced was glioma tissue, nonneoplastic brain tissue, or PBMCs (not recorded which). The chain has TRBV7-2 and TRBJ1-1; D gene uncertain. DNA for the CDR3: TGTGCCAGCACCCCCTCGGGGAACACTGAAGCTTTCTTT. Protein sequence: CASTPSGNTEAFF.